This TCR beta chain was captured by sequencing in a study of shared clonotypes between healthy human individuals. The authors divided CD4+ cells into CD45RA+ naive and CD45RA-negative memory subsets. Authors' methods: Filtering differed for immunoSEQ, which gave only junction sequences without quality scores. This table comes from immunoSEQ multiplex PCR, and its TCRdb copy is limited to in-frame clones, with some not included. V, J and clone size derive from that table, while D and trimming were established from the DNA sequence. The repertoire has about 600,000 clones, around 97% of them found once; the top ten carry roughly 0.05%. Study results and limitations: The four-donor shared clonotypes exceeded non-shared clonotypes in generation probability, with non-shared ones scoring lower.

Note on this clone: Its antigen remains unidentified.

This clonotype originated in a woman aged 25 to 39 in good health. The sample was naive CD4+ T cells sorted from blood. The sample's subset: CD45RA+ positively selected.

The CDR3 here is CASSHMRGDEKLFF. The CDR3 nucleotides are TGCGCCAGCAGCCATATGAGGGGCGATGAAAAACTGTTTTTT. V usage is TRBV4-1 and J usage is TRBJ1-4, with a possible D match to TRBD1 (5 bases). This CDR3 has 14 amino acids. V gave up 3 bases and J gave up 6 bases, with 11 bases separating them. Germline assignment: CDR1 MGHRA and CDR2 YSYEKL.